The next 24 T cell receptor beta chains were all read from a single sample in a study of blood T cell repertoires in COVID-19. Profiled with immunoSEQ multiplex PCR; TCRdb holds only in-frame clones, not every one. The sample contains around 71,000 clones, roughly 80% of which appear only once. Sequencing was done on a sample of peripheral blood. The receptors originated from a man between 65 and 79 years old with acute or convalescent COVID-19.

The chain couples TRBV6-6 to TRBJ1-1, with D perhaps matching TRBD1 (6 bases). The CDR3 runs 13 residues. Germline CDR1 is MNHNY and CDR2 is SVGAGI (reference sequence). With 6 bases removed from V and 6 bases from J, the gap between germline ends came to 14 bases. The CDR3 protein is CASSSGTRAEAFF. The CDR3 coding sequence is TGTGCCAGCAGCTCCGGGACAAGGGCTGAAGCTTTCTTT.

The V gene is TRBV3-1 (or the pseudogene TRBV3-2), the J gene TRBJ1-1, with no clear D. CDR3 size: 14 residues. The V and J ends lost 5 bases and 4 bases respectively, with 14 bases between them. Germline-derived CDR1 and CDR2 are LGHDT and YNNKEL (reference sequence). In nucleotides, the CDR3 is TGTGCCAGCAGCTCCCAGGCAGGTTCCACTGAAGCTTTCTTT. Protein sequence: CASSSQAGSTEAFF.

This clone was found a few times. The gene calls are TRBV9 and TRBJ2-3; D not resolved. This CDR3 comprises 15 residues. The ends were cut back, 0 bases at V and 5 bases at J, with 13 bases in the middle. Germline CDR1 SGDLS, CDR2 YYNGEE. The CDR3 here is CASSVDDRVVDTQYF. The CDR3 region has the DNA TGTGCCAGCAGCGTAGATGATCGGGTCGTAGATACGCAGTATTTT.

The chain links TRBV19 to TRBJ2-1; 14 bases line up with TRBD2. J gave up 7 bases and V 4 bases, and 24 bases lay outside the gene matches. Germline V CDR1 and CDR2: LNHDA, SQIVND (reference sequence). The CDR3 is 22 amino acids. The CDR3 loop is CASSTHYGTGTSGSMRLNEQFF. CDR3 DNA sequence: TGTGCCAGTAGTACCCATTATGGGACGGGGACTAGCGGGAGTATGAGGTTGAATGAGCAGTTCTTC.

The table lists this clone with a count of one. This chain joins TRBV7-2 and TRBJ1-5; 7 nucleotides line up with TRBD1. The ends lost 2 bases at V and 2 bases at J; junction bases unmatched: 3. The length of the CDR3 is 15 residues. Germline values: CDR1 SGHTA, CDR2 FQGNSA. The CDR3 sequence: CASSLSGTGNQPQHF. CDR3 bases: TGTGCCAGCAGCTTATCCGGGACAGGCAATCAGCCCCAGCATTTT. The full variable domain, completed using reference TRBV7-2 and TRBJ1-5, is GAGVSQSPSNKVTEKGKDVELRCDPISGHTALYWYRQSLGQGLEFLIYFQGNSAPDKSGLPSDRFSAERTGGSVSTLTIQRTQQEDSAVYLCASSLSGTGNQPQHFGDGTRLSIL.

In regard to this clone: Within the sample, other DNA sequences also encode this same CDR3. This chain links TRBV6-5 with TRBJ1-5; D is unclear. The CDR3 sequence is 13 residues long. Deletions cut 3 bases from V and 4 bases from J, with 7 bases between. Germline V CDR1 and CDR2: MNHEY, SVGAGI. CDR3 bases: TGTGCCAGCAGTTATCGCGGGAATCAGCCCCAGCATTTT. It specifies CASSYRGNQPQHF.

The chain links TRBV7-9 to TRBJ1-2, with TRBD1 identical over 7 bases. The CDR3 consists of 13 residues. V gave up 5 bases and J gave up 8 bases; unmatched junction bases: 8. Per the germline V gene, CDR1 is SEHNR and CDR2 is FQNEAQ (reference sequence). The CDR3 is CASSLDRDKGYTF. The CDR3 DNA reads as TGTGCCAGCAGCCTAGACAGGGATAAAGGCTACACCTTC.

The CDR3 sequence is CASSLVGVGGYTF. Written as DNA, the CDR3 is TGTGCCAGCAGCTTAGTAGGGGTGGGTGGCTACACCTTC. The chain is built from TRBV11-2 and TRBJ1-2, with D possibly being TRBD1 (5 bases). This CDR3 is 13 amino acids long. V dropped 1 base and J dropped 7 bases, with 10 bases sitting between them. From germline, CDR1 is SGHAT and CDR2 FQNNGV.

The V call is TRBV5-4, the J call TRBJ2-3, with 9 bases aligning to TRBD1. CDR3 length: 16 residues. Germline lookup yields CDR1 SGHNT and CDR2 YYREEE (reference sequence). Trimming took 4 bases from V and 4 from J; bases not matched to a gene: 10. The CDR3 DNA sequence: TGTGCCAGCAGCCGACCCTCCGGGACAGGGTCAGATACGCAGTATTTT. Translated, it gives CASSRPSGTGSDTQYF.

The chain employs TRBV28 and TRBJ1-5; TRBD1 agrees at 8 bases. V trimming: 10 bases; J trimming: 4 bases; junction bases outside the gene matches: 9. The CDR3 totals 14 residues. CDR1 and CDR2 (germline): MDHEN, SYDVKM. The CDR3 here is CATTGTGGNQPQHF. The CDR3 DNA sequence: TGTGCCACCACCGGGACAGGAGGAAATCAGCCCCAGCATTTT.

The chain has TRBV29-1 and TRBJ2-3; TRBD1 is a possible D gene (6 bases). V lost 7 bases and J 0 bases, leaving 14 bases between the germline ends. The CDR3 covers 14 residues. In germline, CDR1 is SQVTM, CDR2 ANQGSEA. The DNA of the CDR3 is TGCAGCGCCGGAACAGGGAAAAGCACAGATACGCAGTATTTT. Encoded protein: CSAGTGKSTDTQYF.

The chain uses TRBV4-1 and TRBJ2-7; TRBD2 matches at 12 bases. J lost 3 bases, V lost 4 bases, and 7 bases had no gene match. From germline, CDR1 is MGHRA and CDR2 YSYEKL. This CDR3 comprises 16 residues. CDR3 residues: CASSRSLTSGSYEQYF. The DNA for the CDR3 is TGCGCCAGCAGCCGATCTTTGACTAGCGGGAGCTACGAGCAGTACTTC.

CDR3 sequence (DNA): TGTGCCAGCAGTTGGGTGAGAGACTGGTACGAGCAGTACTTC. It codes for CASSWVRDWYEQYF. The rearrangement links TRBV28 to TRBJ2-7; no clear D gene. The CDR3 is 14 residues long. V lost 4 bases, J lost 4 bases, and 14 bases lay in between. CDR1 and CDR2 from the germline V gene are MDHEN and SYDVKM.

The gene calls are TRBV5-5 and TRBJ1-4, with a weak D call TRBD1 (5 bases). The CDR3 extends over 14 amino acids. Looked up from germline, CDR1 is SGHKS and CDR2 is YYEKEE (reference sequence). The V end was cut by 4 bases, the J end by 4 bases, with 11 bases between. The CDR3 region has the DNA TGTGCCAGCAGCCCCGGGGGTCTTAATGAAAAACTGTTTTTT. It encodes CASSPGGLNEKLFF.

CDR3 DNA sequence: TGCGCCAGCAGCTCAGCCGCGGGGACTCCGAACACCGGGGAGCTGTTTTTT. The encoded protein is CASSSAAGTPNTGELFF. The chain combines TRBV5-1 with TRBJ2-2; a weak D match, TRBD2 (6 bases). Germline V gives CDR1 SGHRS, CDR2 YFSETQ. V was clipped by 3 bases and J by 0 bases, with 15 bases between them. The CDR3 sequence is 17 residues long.

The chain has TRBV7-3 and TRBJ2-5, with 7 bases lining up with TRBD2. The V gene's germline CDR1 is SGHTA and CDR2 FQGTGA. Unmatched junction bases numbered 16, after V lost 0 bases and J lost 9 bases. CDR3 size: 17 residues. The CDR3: CASSLTGGDPSLSPQYF. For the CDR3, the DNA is TGTGCCAGCAGCTTAACGGGAGGGGACCCAAGTCTTTCCCCCCAGTACTTC. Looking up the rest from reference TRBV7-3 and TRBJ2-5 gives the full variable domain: GAGVSQTPSNKVTEKGKYVELRCDPISGHTALYWYRQSLGQGPEFLIYFQGTGAADDSGLPNDRFFAVRPEGSVSTLKIQRTERGDSAVYLCASSLTGGDPSLSPQYFGPGTRLLVL.

The CDR3 DNA reads TGTGCCAGCAGTACGACAGGGGCAGATGAAAAACTGTTTTTT. Protein sequence: CASSTTGADEKLFF. This chain joins TRBV28 and TRBJ1-4; 8 bases fit TRBD1. V lost 5 bases, J lost 6 bases, and 5 bases stayed unmatched. The CDR3 is made up of 14 amino acids. Per germline, CDR1 MDHEN and CDR2 SYDVKM.

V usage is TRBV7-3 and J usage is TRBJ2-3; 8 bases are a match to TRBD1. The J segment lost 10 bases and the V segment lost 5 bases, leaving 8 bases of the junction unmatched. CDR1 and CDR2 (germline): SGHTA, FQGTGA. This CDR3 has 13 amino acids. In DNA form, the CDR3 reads TGTGCCAGCAGCCAGAGAACAGGGGGAGCGCAGTATTTT. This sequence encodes CASSQRTGGAQYF.

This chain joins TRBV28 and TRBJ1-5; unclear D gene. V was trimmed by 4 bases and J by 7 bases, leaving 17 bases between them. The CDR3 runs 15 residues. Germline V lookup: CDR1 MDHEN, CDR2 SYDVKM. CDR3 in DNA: TGTGCCAGCAGTTCTTTGTCGGGAGACCGCCAGCCCCAGCATTTT. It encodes CASSSLSGDRQPQHF.

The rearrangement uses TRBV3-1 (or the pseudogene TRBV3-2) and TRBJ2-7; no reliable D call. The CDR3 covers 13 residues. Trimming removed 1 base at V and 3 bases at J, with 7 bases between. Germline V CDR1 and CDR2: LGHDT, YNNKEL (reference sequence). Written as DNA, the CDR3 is TGTGCCAGCAGCCAAGGTATCCTCTACGAGCAGTACTTC. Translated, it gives CASSQGILYEQYF.

The CDR3 spells CASSVAGLAENIQYF. Here the CDR3 DNA reads TGTGCCAGCAGCGTAGCCGGACTAGCAGAAAACATTCAGTACTTC. V and J are TRBV9 and TRBJ2-4, with TRBD2 matching over 8 bases. CDR1 and CDR2 (germline): SGDLS, YYNGEE. Losses at the gene ends were 0 bases for V and 5 bases for J; bases not matched to a gene: 4. This CDR3 is built from 15 residues.

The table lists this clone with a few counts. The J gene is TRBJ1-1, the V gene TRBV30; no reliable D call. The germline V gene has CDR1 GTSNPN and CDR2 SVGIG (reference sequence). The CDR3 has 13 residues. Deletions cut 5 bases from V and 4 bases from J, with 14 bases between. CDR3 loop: CAWSTEGFTEAFF. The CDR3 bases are TGTGCCTGGTCCACAGAGGGCTTCACTGAAGCTTTCTTT.

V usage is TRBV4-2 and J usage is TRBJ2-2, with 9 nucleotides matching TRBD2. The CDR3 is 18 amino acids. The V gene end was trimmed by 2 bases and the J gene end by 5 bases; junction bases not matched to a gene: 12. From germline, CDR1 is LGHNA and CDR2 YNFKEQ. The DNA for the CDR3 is TGTGCCAGCAGCCAACACGTTCTAGCGGGGTACTCGACCGGGGAGCTGTTTTTT. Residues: CASSQHVLAGYSTGELFF.

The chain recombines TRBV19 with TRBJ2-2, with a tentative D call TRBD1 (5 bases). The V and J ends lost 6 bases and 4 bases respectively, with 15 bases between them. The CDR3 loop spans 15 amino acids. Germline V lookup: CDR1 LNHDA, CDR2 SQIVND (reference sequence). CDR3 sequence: CASSLLAGPTGELFF. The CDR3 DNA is TGTGCCAGTAGCCTTCTGGCAGGGCCCACCGGGGAGCTGTTTTTT.